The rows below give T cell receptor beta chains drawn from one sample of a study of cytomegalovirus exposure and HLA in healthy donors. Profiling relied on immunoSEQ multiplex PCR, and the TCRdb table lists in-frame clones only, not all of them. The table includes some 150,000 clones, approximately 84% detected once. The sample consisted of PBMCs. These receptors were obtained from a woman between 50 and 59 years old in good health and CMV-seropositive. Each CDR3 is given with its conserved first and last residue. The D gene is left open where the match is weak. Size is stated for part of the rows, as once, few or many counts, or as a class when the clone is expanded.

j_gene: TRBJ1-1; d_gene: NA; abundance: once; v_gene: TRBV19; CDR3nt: TGTGCCAGTAGTGCGATCAGGGGAAGGAGTGGCCCTGAAGCTTTCTTT; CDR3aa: CASSAIRGRSGPEAFF
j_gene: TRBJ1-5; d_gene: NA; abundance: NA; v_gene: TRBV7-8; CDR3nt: TGTGCCAGCAGCGGTACAGGACGCAATCAGCCCCAGCATTTT; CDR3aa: CASSGTGRNQPQHF
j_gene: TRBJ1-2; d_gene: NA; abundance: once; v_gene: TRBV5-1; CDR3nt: TGCGCCAGCAGCTTGGCTGGGGGGGGGTCGAACTATGGCTACACCTTC; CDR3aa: CASSLAGGGSNYGYTF
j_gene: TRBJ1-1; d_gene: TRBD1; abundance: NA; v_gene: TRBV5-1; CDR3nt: TGCGCCAGCAACCCCGGGACAGGCTCGAACACTGAAGCTTTCTTT; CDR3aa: CASNPGTGSNTEAFF
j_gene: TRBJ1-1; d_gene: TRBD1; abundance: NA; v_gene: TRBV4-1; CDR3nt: TGCGCCAGCAGCCAAGTAACAGGGGGCACTGAAGCTTTCTTT; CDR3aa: CASSQVTGGTEAFF
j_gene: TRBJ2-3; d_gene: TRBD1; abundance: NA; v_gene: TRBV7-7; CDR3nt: TGTGCTAGCAGCTTAGGACAGGGAGGTGGAGATACGCAGTATTTT; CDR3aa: CASSLGQGGGDTQYF
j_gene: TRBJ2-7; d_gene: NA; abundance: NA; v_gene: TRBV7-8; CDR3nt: TGTGCCAGCAGCATGAGGACAGATTCCTACGAGCAGTACTTC; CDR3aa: CASSMRTDSYEQYF
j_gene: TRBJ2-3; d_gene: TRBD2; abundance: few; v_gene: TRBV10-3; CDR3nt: TGTGCCATCAGTGAGTCGCTAGCGGGGGGGCTTCCCGATACGCAGTATTTT; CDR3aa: CAISESLAGGLPDTQYF
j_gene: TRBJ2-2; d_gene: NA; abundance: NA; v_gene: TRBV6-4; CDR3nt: TGTGCCAGCAGACCCTCAGGGGACGCCGGGGAGCTGTTTTTT; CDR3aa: CASRPSGDAGELFF
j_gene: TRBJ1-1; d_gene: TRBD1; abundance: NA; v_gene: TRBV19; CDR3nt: TGTGCCGCCTTAGGACAGGGGAACACTGAAGCTTTCTTT; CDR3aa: CAALGQGNTEAFF
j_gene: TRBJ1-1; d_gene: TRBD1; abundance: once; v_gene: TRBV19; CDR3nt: TGTGCCAGTAGTCAGGGGGCTTACGGGAACACTGAAGCTTTCTTT; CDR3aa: CASSQGAYGNTEAFF
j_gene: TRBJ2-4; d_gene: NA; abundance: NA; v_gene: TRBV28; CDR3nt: TGTGCCAGCAGCCCTGGACAGCCCTGGGTTTCAAACATTCAGTACTTC; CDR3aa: CASSPGQPWVSNIQYF
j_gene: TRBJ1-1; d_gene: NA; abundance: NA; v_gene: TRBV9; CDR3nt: TGTGCCAGCACACGTCAGGAGGGGACTGAAGCTTTCTTT; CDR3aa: CASTRQEGTEAFF
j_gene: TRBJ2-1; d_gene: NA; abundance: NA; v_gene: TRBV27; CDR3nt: TGTGCCAGCAGTTTAGGAGGGCACTACAATGAGCAGTTCTTC; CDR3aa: CASSLGGHYNEQFF
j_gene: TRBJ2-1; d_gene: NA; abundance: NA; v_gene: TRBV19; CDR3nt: TGTGCCAGTAGTACTCAGAGGCAAATATTCAATGAGCAGTTCTTC; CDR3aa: CASSTQRQIFNEQFF
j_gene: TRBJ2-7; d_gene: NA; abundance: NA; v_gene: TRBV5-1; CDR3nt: TGCGCCAGCAGCTTGGAGGGCGGACTAACCTACGAGCAGTACTTC; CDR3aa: CASSLEGGLTYEQYF
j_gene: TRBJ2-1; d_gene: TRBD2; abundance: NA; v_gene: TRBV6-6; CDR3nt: TGTGCCAGCACCAAGCTGTCCGGCGGGGGGAATGAGCAGTTCTTC; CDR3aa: CASTKLSGGGNEQFF
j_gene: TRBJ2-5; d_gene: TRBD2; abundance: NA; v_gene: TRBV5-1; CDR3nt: TGCGCCAGCAGCTCGGTTTCGGGGGGTGAGACCCAGTACTTC; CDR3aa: CASSSVSGGETQYF
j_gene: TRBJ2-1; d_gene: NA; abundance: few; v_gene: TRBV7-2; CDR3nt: TGTGCCAGCAGCTTAGAAGGGATACAGGGTGAGCAGTTCTTC; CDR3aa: CASSLEGIQGEQFF
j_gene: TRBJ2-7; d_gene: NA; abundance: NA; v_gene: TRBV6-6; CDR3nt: TGTGCCAGCAGTTACCGTGGGGCTAGCGATTACGAGCAGTACTTC; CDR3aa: CASSYRGASDYEQYF
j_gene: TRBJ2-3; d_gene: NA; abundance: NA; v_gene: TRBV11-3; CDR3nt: TGTGCCAGCAGCTTAGATAGTCTTGATACGCAGTATTTT; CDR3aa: CASSLDSLDTQYF
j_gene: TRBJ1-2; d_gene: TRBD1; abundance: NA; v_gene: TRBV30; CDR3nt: TGTGCCTGGGAGGAACTGGGACAGGGTGATGGCTACACCTTC; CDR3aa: CAWEELGQGDGYTF
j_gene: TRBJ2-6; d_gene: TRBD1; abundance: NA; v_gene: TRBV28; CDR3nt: TGTGGGACAGGGGGCTGGTCTGGGGCCAACGTCCTGACTTTC; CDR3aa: CGTGGWSGANVLTF
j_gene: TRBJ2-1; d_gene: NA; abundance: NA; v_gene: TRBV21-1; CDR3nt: TGTGCCAGCAGCAGCTCTTCTAGCGGGAGTTCCCCCTACAATGAGCAGTTCTTC; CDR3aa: CASSSSSSGSSPYNEQFF
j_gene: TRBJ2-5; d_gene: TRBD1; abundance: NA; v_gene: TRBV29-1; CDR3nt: TGCAGCGGTCGGGACAGCCAAGAGACCCAGTACTTC; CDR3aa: CSGRDSQETQYF
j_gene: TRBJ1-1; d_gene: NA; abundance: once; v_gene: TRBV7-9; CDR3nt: TGTGCCAGCACCGGGTGGGTGAACACTGAAGCTTTCTTT; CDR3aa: CASTGWVNTEAFF